A selection of T cell receptor beta chains follows, all from one sample in a study of cytomegalovirus exposure and HLA in healthy donors. Sequenced by immunoSEQ multiplex PCR; TCRdb stores in-frame clones only, minus some. The data hold about 160,000 clones, with roughly 80% observed a single time. Sequencing input: PBMCs. The receptors stem from a human donor in good health. The CDR3 runs from the conserved cysteine through the conserved F or W. D genes are given only for firm matches. Size is stated for part of the rows, as once, few or many counts, or as a class when the clone is expanded.

>TRBV2|TRBJ1-1|NA|TRBD1
TGTGCCAGCAGTGGGGAAACAGGGGGCTCCACTGAAGCTTTCTTT
CASSGETGGSTEAFF
>TRBV7-8|TRBJ2-5|once|TRBD1
TGTGCCAGCAGCTCCAAGTGGACAGGGGAGAGGGAGACCCAGTACTTC
CASSSKWTGERETQYF
>TRBV6-1|TRBJ2-7|NA|NA
TGTGCCAGCAGTGAAGTTGGCGCGGGATCGGTGTCCTACGAGCAGTACTTC
CASSEVGAGSVSYEQYF
>TRBV18|TRBJ2-7|NA|TRBD1
TGTGCCAGCTCACCCGTTACTATAGGGACAGGGGGCTACGAGCAGTACTTC
CASSPVTIGTGGYEQYF
>TRBV7-8|TRBJ2-3|NA|TRBD2
TGTGCCAGCAGCTTACCAGGGACTAGCGGGGATAGCACAGATACGCAGTATTTT
CASSLPGTSGDSTDTQYF
>TRBV19|TRBJ1-2|NA|NA
TGTGCCAGTAGTGCAAAAGAAATCACAGGATATGGCTACACCTTC
CASSAKEITGYGYTF
>TRBV13|TRBJ2-2|NA|NA
TGTGCCAGCAGCTCCCTAGACAGCACCGGGGAGCTGTTTTTT
CASSSLDSTGELFF
>TRBV27|TRBJ2-1|NA|TRBD1
TGTGCCAGCAGTCGGGGAGTAGGACAGGTCTACAATGAGCAGTTCTTC
CASSRGVGQVYNEQFF
>TRBV5-1|TRBJ2-3|NA|TRBD2
TGCGCCAGCAGCATCGACGGGGGGGCGGGCACAGATACGCAGTATTTT
CASSIDGGAGTDTQYF
>TRBV4-3|TRBJ2-7|NA|TRBD2
TGCGCCAGCAGCCAAGATATCATAGGACTAGCGGCCTCCTACGAGCAGTACTTC
CASSQDIIGLAASYEQYF
>TRBV5-6|TRBJ2-7|NA|NA
TGTGCCAGCAGAGCTCGCCAGGGTGGTTACGAGCAGTACTTC
CASRARQGGYEQYF
>TRBV6-5|TRBJ2-7|NA|NA
TGTGCCGGCAGGGAGACAGGTAGTACCTACGAGCAGTACTTC
CAGRETGSTYEQYF
>TRBV10-1|TRBJ2-7|NA|NA
TGCGCCAGACGGGGAGGCGAGCAGTACTTC
CARRGGEQYF
>TRBV5-1|TRBJ2-3|NA|NA
TGCGCCAGCAGCCCGTCGCCTGACTCTAGCGCAGATACGCAGTATTTT
CASSPSPDSSADTQYF
>TRBV4-1|TRBJ1-4|NA|NA
TGCGCCAGCAGCCAAGAACGCAGGGCCTACTCCGCAACTAATGAAAAACTGTTTTTT
CASSQERRAYSATNEKLFF
>TRBV5-4|TRBJ2-5|NA|TRBD2
TGTGCCAGCAGCCCCGGGACTAGCGGGCAAGAGACCCAGTACTTC
CASSPGTSGQETQYF
>TRBV6-4|TRBJ2-3|NA|TRBD2
TGTGCCACGGGACTAGCGGGGGGGCCGGGCACAGATACGCAGTATTTT
CATGLAGGPGTDTQYF
>TRBV6-5|TRBJ2-7|NA|NA
TGTGCCAGCAGTTACATTCAGGGATTCTACGAGCAGTACTTC
CASSYIQGFYEQYF
>TRBV7-2|TRBJ1-3|NA|NA
TGTGCCAGCAGCTTAGTAGTCCAGGTCTCTGGAAACACCATATATTTT
CASSLVVQVSGNTIYF
>TRBV7-3|TRBJ1-1|NA|NA
TGTGCCAGCAGCTGCCCCGGACAGCGCCTGGCGGAATGGACTGAAGCTTTCTTT
CASSCPGQRLAEWTEAFF